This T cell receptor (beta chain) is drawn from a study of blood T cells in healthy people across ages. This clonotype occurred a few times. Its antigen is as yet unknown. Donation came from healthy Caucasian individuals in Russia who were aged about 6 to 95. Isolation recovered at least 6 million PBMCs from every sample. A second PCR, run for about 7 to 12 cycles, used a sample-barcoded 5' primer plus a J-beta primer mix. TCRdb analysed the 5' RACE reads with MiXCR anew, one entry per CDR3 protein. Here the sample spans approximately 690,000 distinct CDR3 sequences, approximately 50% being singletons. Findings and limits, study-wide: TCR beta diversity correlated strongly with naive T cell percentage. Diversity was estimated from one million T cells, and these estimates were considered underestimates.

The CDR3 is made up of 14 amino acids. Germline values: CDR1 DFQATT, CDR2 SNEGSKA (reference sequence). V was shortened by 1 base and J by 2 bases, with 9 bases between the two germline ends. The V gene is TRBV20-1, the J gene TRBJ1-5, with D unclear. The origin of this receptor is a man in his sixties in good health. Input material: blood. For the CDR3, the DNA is TGCAGTGCTAGAGGGAACACCCGCAATCAGCCCCAGCATTTT. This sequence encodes CSARGNTRNQPQHF.